The text below deals with one T cell receptor beta chain. The sample originates from a study of blood T cell repertoires in COVID-19. Background on the study: Researchers got acute and convalescent COVID-19 samples from the United States, Italy and Spain. T cells, B-cell-depleted T cells, or PBMCs provided the cDNA or gDNA that served as material.

Sequencing used immunoSEQ multiplex PCR; TCRdb keeps in-frame clones, though not all of them. The data hold around 200,000 clones, with approximately 81% observed a single time. Germline CDR1 MDHEN, CDR2 SYDVKM. The CDR3 extends over 15 amino acids. The ends were cut back, 5 bases at V and 0 bases at J, with 11 bases in the middle. Seattle participants joined during active infection and were tracked over time. The rearrangement joins TRBV28 to TRBJ2-4; the D is unclear. The clonotype originates from a woman aged 70-85 years with COVID-19, enrolled during active disease. Sequencing was done on a sample of peripheral blood. The CDR3 protein is CASSARKLAKNIQYF. The CDR3 DNA reads TGTGCCAGCAGTGCCAGAAAATTAGCCAAAAACATTCAGTACTTC.